These 14 T cell receptor beta chains came from one sample sequenced in a study of T cell responses to AZD1222 COVID-19 vaccine. Profiling relied on immunoSEQ multiplex PCR, and the TCRdb table lists in-frame clones only, not all of them. The repertoire holds 90,000 to 120,000 clones, with approximately 87% as singletons. Sequenced material: peripheral blood, taken on day 0 of AZD1222 vaccination. The receptor set was obtained from an adult in good health.

The chain links TRBV20-1 to TRBJ2-7; 8 nucleotides line up with TRBD1. The CDR3 sequence is 12 residues long. Losses at the gene ends were 3 bases for V and 4 bases for J; bases not matched to a gene: 2. The germline V gene has CDR1 DFQATT and CDR2 SNEGSKA (reference sequence). CDR3 DNA sequence: TGCAGTGCTAGTCGACAGGGGTACGAGCAGTACTTC. Its protein product is CSASRQGYEQYF.

In nucleotides, the CDR3 is TGTGCCAGCAACCCAAACAGGGGTCCCCAAGAGACCCAGTACTTC. As protein: CASNPNRGPQETQYF. The gene calls are TRBV7-9 and TRBJ2-5, with TRBD1 matching 7 bases. The CDR3 extends over 15 amino acids. The V segment lost 7 bases and the J segment 1 base; nucleotides outside the gene matches: 9. Per germline, CDR1 SEHNR and CDR2 FQNEAQ (reference sequence).

The chain employs TRBV21-1 and TRBJ2-5; TRBD1, as called in the table, went unchecked against the DNA. TRBV21-1 is a documented pseudogene. CDR3 length: 14 amino acids. CDR3 amino acids: CASSKGSGQETQYF. In DNA form, the CDR3 reads TGTGCCAGCAGCAAAGGGTCAGGTCAAGAGACCCAGTACTTC.

The CDR3 loop reads CASSRMTGPYEQYF. The CDR3 nucleotides are TGTGCCAGCAGCCGTATGACAGGGCCCTACGAGCAGTACTTC. V usage is TRBV7-2 and J usage is TRBJ2-7; 7 bases line up with TRBD1. Germline V CDR1 and CDR2: SGHTA, FQGNSA. The ends lost 5 bases at V and 2 bases at J; junction bases unmatched: 6. The CDR3 covers 14 residues. Complete variable domain (other parts from reference TRBV7-2 and TRBJ2-7): GAGVSQSPSNKVTEKGKDVELRCDPISGHTALYWYRQSLGQGLEFLIYFQGNSAPDKSGLPSDRFSAERTGGSVSTLTIQRTQQEDSAVYLCASSRMTGPYEQYFGPGTRLTVT.

The chain joins TRBV7-9 to TRBJ2-5; a weak D match, TRBD1 (6 bases). Germline V gene data show CDR1 as SEHNR and CDR2 as FQNEAQ (reference sequence). With 1 base removed from V and 4 bases from J, the gap between germline ends came to 7 bases. The CDR3 contains 13 residues. CDR3 coding DNA: TGTGCCAGCAGCTTAGGGACAGTAGAGACCCAGTACTTC. It translates to CASSLGTVETQYF.

A few counts support this clone. V usage is TRBV19 and J usage is TRBJ1-1, with TRBD1 matching over 9 bases. Germline lookup yields CDR1 LNHDA and CDR2 SQIVND (reference sequence). The CDR3 covers 14 residues. After removal of 8 bases from V and 4 bases from J, the junction contained 8 bases not matched to a gene. The CDR3 loop is CASHRQGVATEAFF. The CDR3 DNA reads as TGTGCCAGTCACCGACAGGGGGTGGCCACTGAAGCTTTCTTT.

The J gene is TRBJ1-3, the V gene TRBV21-1. TRBV21-1 is tagged as a pseudogene. This CDR3 region has 16 residues. CDR3 amino acids: CASRAGGGSSGNTIYF. The CDR3 DNA reads as TGTGCCAGCAGGGCCGGAGGGGGGAGCTCTGGAAACACCATATATTTT.

V gene TRBV7-2 combines with J gene TRBJ1-1, with 7 bases that match TRBD1. This CDR3 has 15 amino acids. Germline CDR1 and CDR2: SGHTA and FQGNSA. Losses at the gene ends were 5 bases for V and 10 bases for J; bases not matched to a gene: 16. For the CDR3, the DNA is TGTGCCAGCAGCCAAATGACAGGGACCTATGTTGGAGCTTTCTTT. Its translation: CASSQMTGTYVGAFF.

The V and J genes are TRBV19 and TRBJ2-7, with D perhaps TRBD1 (6 bases). The CDR3 loop spans 14 amino acids. Germline CDR1 LNHDA, CDR2 SQIVND (reference sequence). Trimming took 3 bases from V and 6 from J, leaving 15 bases between them. The CDR3 bases are TGTGCCAGTAGTATGCCAGGGGATCGGGGCGAGCAGTACTTC. Translated: CASSMPGDRGEQYF.

The chain recombines TRBV28 with TRBJ1-4, with D uncertain. Germline CDR1 and CDR2: MDHEN and SYDVKM. The CDR3 totals 17 residues. Between the trimmed V and J ends, which lost 1 base and 0 bases, there was a span of 12 bases. The CDR3 sequence: CASSLFLGSATNEKLFF. The CDR3, as DNA: TGTGCCAGCAGTTTATTTCTGGGGAGTGCAACTAATGAAAAACTGTTTTTT. Full variable domain (missing parts from reference TRBV28 and TRBJ1-4): DVKVTQSSRYLVKRTGEKVFLECVQDMDHENMFWYRQDPGLGLRLIYFSYDVKMKEKGDIPEGYSVSREKKERFSLILESASTNQTSMYLCASSLFLGSATNEKLFFGSGTQLSVL.

The chain employs TRBV2 and TRBJ1-5; 7 bases are shared with TRBD1. The CDR3 runs to 16 residues. J gave up 0 bases and V 4 bases, and 6 bases lay outside the gene matches. Germline V lookup: CDR1 SNHLY, CDR2 FYNNEI. As DNA, the CDR3 is TGTGCCAGCAGTGCTGAAAAGGGGGCTAGCAATCAGCCCCAGCATTTT. This gives the protein CASSAEKGASNQPQHF.

This clone was counted a few times. This chain joins TRBV19 and TRBJ1-5; D is uncertain. The germline V and J ends were trimmed by 3 bases and 4 bases, with 13 bases remaining between them. The CDR3 extends over 15 amino acids. Germline assignment: CDR1 LNHDA and CDR2 SQIVND (reference sequence). This chain's CDR3 is CASSIQAGRNQPQHF. The CDR3 region has the DNA TGTGCCAGTAGTATCCAGGCAGGAAGAAATCAGCCCCAGCATTTT.

The V and J genes are TRBV6-2 or TRBV6-3 and TRBJ2-2; TRBD2 agrees at 11 bases. From germline, CDR1 is MNHEY and CDR2 SVGEGT. The CDR3 is 17 residues long. V dropped 0 bases and J dropped 0; count of bases not matched to a gene: 0. DNA of the CDR3: TGTGCCAGCAGTTACTCTAGCGGGGGGGCGAACACCGGGGAGCTGTTTTTT. Translating it yields CASSYSSGGANTGELFF.

This clone turned up a few times. The chain joins TRBV7-9 to TRBJ2-2; D call uncertain. Germline V gives CDR1 SEHNR, CDR2 FQNEAQ (reference sequence). The V end was cut by 1 base, the J end by 2 bases, with 5 bases between. This CDR3 has 14 amino acids. The CDR3 region has the DNA TGTGCCAGCAGCTTAGGGAGTAACACCGGGGAGCTGTTTTTT. Residues: CASSLGSNTGELFF. Filled out from reference TRBV7-9 and TRBJ2-2, the complete variable domain reads DTGVSQNPRHKITKRGQNVTFRCDPISEHNRLYWYRQTLGQGPEFLTYFQNEAQLEKSRLLSDRFSAERPKGSFSTLEIQRTEQGDSAMYLCASSLGSNTGELFFGEGSRLTVL.